This entry features one T cell receptor (beta chain) sequence. This record belongs to a study of control samples from healthy donors and cancer patients. The protocol was immunoSEQ multiplex PCR, while the TCRdb copy is restricted to in-frame clones and leaves out a portion. The repertoire holds nearly 200,000 clones, with about 89% as singletons. The source of this sequence is a man younger than 45 in good health. Sequencing input: blood.

In DNA, the CDR3 is TGTGCCAGCAGCTTGAACAACCGGCAGCCCCAGCATTTT. Translating it yields CASSLNNRQPQHF. This sequence joins TRBV7-3 and TRBJ1-5; D is unclear. The V end lost 3 bases, the J end lost 7 bases, and 10 bases lay between the germline ends. Germline CDR1 and CDR2: SGHTA and FQGTGA. This CDR3 region has 13 residues.